These 32 T cell receptor beta chains were all obtained from the same sample, sequenced in a study of T cells in Graves' hyperthyroidism and ophthalmopathy (dated by TCRdb to between 2018 and 2021). Library preparation used multiplex PCR. Reads for this sample came from an Illumina HiSeq 2000. Amplification of TCR beta CDR3 regions was carried out from RNA transcripts. For the first round of RT-PCR on the TCR CDR3, the HTBI primer set was used together with the Qiagen OneStep RT-PCR kit. TCRdb passed the public sequencing reads through fastp at Q25 and MiXCR, retaining productive beta sequences. Under each unique CDR3 protein, matching rows form one entry showing the most common genes and DNA. The sample table lists about 620,000 distinct CDR3 sequences, roughly 15% of them with a count of one. Of the sample, around 3.9% falls within the top ten clones. Source material: blood. These receptors were collected from a woman between 25 and 40 years old with Graves' hyperthyroidism.

This chain uses TRBV24-1 with TRBJ2-2; a possible D gene is TRBD2 (5 bases). Germline V CDR1 and CDR2: KGHDR, SFDVKD. The CDR3 contains 15 residues. V gave up 9 bases and J gave up 6 bases, with 19 bases separating them. CDR3 loop: CATGSPGSGSGELFF. The DNA for the CDR3 is TGTGCCACCGGCTCTCCGGGCTCGGGGTCCGGGGAGCTGTTTTTT.

This sequence joins TRBV12-3 or TRBV12-4 and TRBJ1-2; no definite D call. V lost 3 bases and J lost 2, with 25 bases in between. The CDR3 sequence is 19 residues long. CDR3 region: CASSFRTLLNRILNYGYTF. CDR3 coding DNA: TGTGCCAGCAGTTTTAGGACCTTACTTAATAGGATTTTGAACTATGGCTACACCTTC.

CDR3 nucleotide sequence: TGTGCCAGCAGTCCGGACAGGGCCAGGGGCTACGAGCAGTACTTC. It specifies CASSPDRARGYEQYF. The gene calls are TRBV25-1 and TRBJ2-7; 8 bases are shared with TRBD1. The trim removed 5 bases at V and 3 bases at J, leaving 9 bases unmatched. CDR3 length: 15 amino acids. Per the germline V gene, CDR1 is MGHDK and CDR2 is SYGVNS.

This clonotype has a handful of counts. The chain carries TRBV28 and TRBJ1-2, with TRBD1 identical over 7 bases. CDR3 length equals 13 residues. From germline, CDR1 is MDHEN and CDR2 SYDVKM. Germline trimming cut 8 bases from V and 5 bases from J; bases unmatched to any gene: 8. The CDR3 nucleotides are TGTGCCAGCGGTCAGGGGACAGTATATGGCTACACCTTC. Its protein product is CASGQGTVYGYTF.

This chain uses TRBV28 with TRBJ2-1, with a weak D call TRBD2 (7 bases). Germline V CDR1 and CDR2: MDHEN, SYDVKM. The CDR3 covers 16 residues. V gave up 3 bases and J gave up 4 bases, with 16 bases separating them. The CDR3 reads CASSFGWSGTYNEQFF. In nucleotides, the CDR3 is TGTGCCAGCAGTTTTGGATGGAGCGGGACATACAATGAGCAGTTCTTC. The complete variable domain, with remaining parts taken from reference TRBV28 and TRBJ2-1, reads DVKVTQSSRYLVKRTGEKVFLECVQDMDHENMFWYRQDPGLGLRLIYFSYDVKMKEKGDIPEGYSVSREKKERFSLILESASTNQTSMYLCASSFGWSGTYNEQFFGPGTRLTVL.

The chain joins TRBV7-3 to TRBJ2-7, with D tentatively TRBD1 or TRBD2 (5 bases each). Germline loops: CDR1 SGHTA, CDR2 FQGTGA. Between the trimmed V and J ends, which lost 2 bases and 2 bases, there was a span of 13 bases. CDR3 length equals 15 residues. CDR3 loop: CASSLGLGVPYEQYF. The CDR3 DNA is TGTGCCAGCAGCTTAGGATTGGGGGTGCCCTACGAGCAGTACTTC.

The chain employs TRBV6-1 and TRBJ2-5; 8 positions agree with TRBD2. This CDR3 region has 14 residues. Germline trimming cut 10 bases from V and 5 bases from J; bases unmatched to any gene: 12. The germline V gene has CDR1 MNHNS and CDR2 SASEGT. This chain's CDR3 is CATRSGGPGETQYF. The CDR3 DNA reads as TGTGCCACCCGGTCGGGAGGGCCGGGTGAGACCCAGTACTTC.

A note on this clonotype: This may be a read error: a much more frequent sequence differs by one nucleotide. The chain uses TRBV28 and TRBJ1-4; maybe TRBD1 (6 bases). The length of the CDR3 is 14 residues. Germline V gene data show CDR1 as MDHEN and CDR2 as SYDVKM. CDR3 sequence (DNA): TGTGCCAGCAGTTATAGGGGGACTAATGAAAAACTGTCTTTT. Translated: CASSYRGTNEKLSF.

The V call is TRBV7-2, the J call TRBJ2-3; the match to TRBD2 covers 7 bases. The trim removed 5 bases at V and 3 bases at J, leaving 11 bases unmatched. This CDR3 spans 16 amino acids. Germline loops: CDR1 SGHTA, CDR2 FQGNSA. The CDR3 spells CASSPEVAGGTDTQYF. As DNA, the CDR3 is TGTGCCAGCAGCCCAGAGGTAGCGGGCGGGACAGATACGCAGTATTTT. The variable domain in full, with the rest retrieved from reference TRBV7-2 and TRBJ2-3, is GAGVSQSPSNKVTEKGKDVELRCDPISGHTALYWYRQSLGQGLEFLIYFQGNSAPDKSGLPSDRFSAERTGGSVSTLTIQRTQQEDSAVYLCASSPEVAGGTDTQYFGPGTRLTVL.

The chain employs TRBV20-1 and TRBJ2-1; D is unclear. V lost 0 bases, J lost 10 bases, and 16 bases lay in between. This CDR3 spans 14 amino acids. From germline, CDR1 is DFQATT and CDR2 SNEGSKA (reference sequence). The CDR3 DNA reads TGCAGTGCTAGAGATAGTCGGTCCCTCGGGGAGCAGTTCTTC. Translation: CSARDSRSLGEQFF.

This clonotype was detected many times. The chain is built from TRBV27 and TRBJ2-3, with 8 bases lining up with TRBD2. The CDR3 covers 13 residues. Germline CDR1 reads MNHEY; CDR2 reads SMNVEV (reference sequence). V trimming: 10 bases; J trimming: 7 bases; junction bases outside the gene matches: 10. CDR3 residues: CAIKLAGRYTQYF. The CDR3, as DNA: TGTGCCATCAAATTAGCGGGAAGGTATACGCAGTATTTT.

This chain links TRBV5-6 with TRBJ2-7; D uncertain. Trimming took 2 bases from V and 3 from J, leaving 9 bases between them. The CDR3 has 13 residues. Germline V gives CDR1 SGHDT, CDR2 YYEEEE. The CDR3 here is CASSLISDYEQYF. In DNA, the CDR3 is TGTGCCAGCAGCTTAATCTCGGACTACGAGCAGTACTTC.

This clonotype was counted between two and nine times. This sequence joins TRBV2 and TRBJ2-7; possibly TRBD1 for D (5 bases). Trimming removed 5 bases at V and 2 bases at J, with 7 bases between. Germline CDR1 and CDR2: SNHLY and FYNNEI. The length of the CDR3 is 12 residues. The CDR3 region has the DNA TGTGCCAGCAGTTGGACACCCTACGAGCAGTACTTC. Its protein is CASSWTPYEQYF.

This clonotype was counted between two and nine times. The CDR3 protein is CASSLGGTPLHF. CDR3 DNA sequence: TGTGCCAGCAGCTTAGGAGGGACACCCCTCCACTTT. The chain couples TRBV7-8 to TRBJ1-6, with D hard to call. The CDR3 is 12 residues long. CDR1 is SGHVS, CDR2 FQNEAQ, per germline. Trimming stripped 1 base from V and 11 bases from J, with 6 bases between.

The chain recombines TRBV12-3 or TRBV12-4 with TRBJ1-5; TRBD1 aligns across 7 bases. This CDR3 spans 15 amino acids. V gave up 7 bases and J gave up 4 bases; unmatched junction bases: 10. The CDR3: CASTMGGQMNQPQHF. As DNA, the CDR3 is TGTGCCAGCACCATGGGGGGACAGATGAATCAGCCCCAGCATTTT.

CDR3 loop: CATQVWREVKNEQFF. The DNA for the CDR3 is TGTGCCACTCAGGTTTGGCGGGAGGTGAAAAATGAGCAGTTCTTC. The V and J genes are TRBV6-2 or TRBV6-3 and TRBJ2-1; TRBD2 aligns across 8 bases. J was trimmed by 7 bases and V by 10 bases; bases with no gene match: 15. CDR1 is MNHEY and CDR2 is SVGEGT in the germline V gene. The CDR3 totals 15 residues.

Note on this clonotype: This may arise from a read error, as a much more abundant clone is one base away. The genes are TRBV6-5 and TRBJ1-1; perhaps TRBD1 as D (6 bases). This CDR3 comprises 14 residues. Germline assignment: CDR1 MNHEY and CDR2 SVGAGI. Trimming took 4 bases from V and 3 from J, leaving 12 bases between them. The DNA for the CDR3 is TGTGCCAGCAGTTCCAGGGGAAGGGACACTGAAGCTTTCTTT. This sequence encodes CASSSRGRDTEAFF.

This clonotype has just a few counts. The V gene is TRBV20-1, the J gene TRBJ1-5; 8 positions match TRBD1. V trimming: 4 bases; J trimming: 1 base; junction bases outside the gene matches: 6. There are 15 residues in the CDR3. CDR1 is DFQATT and CDR2 is SNEGSKA in the germline V gene (reference sequence). The CDR3, as DNA: TGCAGTGCTACCCTTGACAGGGGAAGCAATCAGCCCCAGCATTTT. Translating gives CSATLDRGSNQPQHF.

The chain is built from TRBV9 and TRBJ2-1; D is unresolved. Trimming shortened V by 0 bases and J by 3 bases, and 7 bases separated the two germline ends. CDR1 is SGDLS, CDR2 YYNGEE, per germline. The CDR3 runs to 14 residues. The CDR3 reads CASSVDPDYNEQFF. In DNA, the CDR3 is TGTGCCAGCAGCGTAGACCCGGACTACAATGAGCAGTTCTTC.

There are a few counts of this clonotype. The V and J genes are TRBV11-1 and TRBJ2-5; TRBD1 matches at 9 bases. Germline loops: CDR1 SGHAT, CDR2 FQDESV (reference sequence). V trimming: 8 bases; J trimming: 4 bases; junction bases outside the gene matches: 17. This CDR3 comprises 17 residues. The CDR3 sequence: CASVPTQGQGGVETQYF. DNA of the CDR3: TGTGCCAGCGTACCAACCCAGGGACAGGGAGGAGTAGAGACCCAGTACTTC.

V usage is TRBV6-1 and J usage is TRBJ1-3; 7 bases match TRBD1. Germline CDR1 is MNHNS and CDR2 is SASEGT. The length of the CDR3 is 14 residues. Trimming took 6 bases from V and 4 from J; bases not matched to a gene: 6. The CDR3 DNA reads TGTGCCAGCAGCCCTACAGGGGTCGGAAACACCATATATTTT. The encoded protein is CASSPTGVGNTIYF.

The rearrangement uses TRBV29-1 and TRBJ2-7, with 9 positions matching TRBD2. This CDR3 comprises 15 residues. The J segment lost 0 bases and the V segment lost 0 bases, leaving 3 bases of the junction unmatched. Per the germline V gene, CDR1 is SQVTM and CDR2 is ANQGSEA. CDR3 amino acids: CSVEEASGISYEQYF. In DNA form, the CDR3 reads TGCAGCGTTGAAGAGGCTAGCGGGATCTCCTACGAGCAGTACTTC.

This clonotype was detected many times. The J gene is TRBJ2-3, the V gene TRBV20-1; D is uncertain. Germline V gene sequence: CDR1 DFQATT, CDR2 SNEGSKA (reference sequence). With 3 bases removed from V and 6 bases from J, the gap between germline ends came to 10 bases. The CDR3 consists of 12 residues. CDR3 sequence reads: CSARKNPDTQYF. The CDR3 region has the DNA TGCAGTGCTAGGAAAAATCCGGATACGCAGTATTTT.

The rearrangement uses TRBV6-4 and TRBJ2-1; D may match TRBD1 or TRBD2 (6 bases each). The germline V gene has CDR1 MRHNA and CDR2 SNTAGT. The CDR3 extends over 16 amino acids. V lost 0 bases and J lost 0, with 9 bases in between. The chain's CDR3 is CASSDSGGSSYNEQFF. The CDR3 nucleotides read TGTGCCAGCAGTGACTCAGGGGGGAGCTCCTACAATGAGCAGTTCTTC.

This clonotype was counted between two and nine times. This chain joins TRBV9 and TRBJ2-7; D gene ambiguous. The V end was cut by 0 bases, the J end by 0 bases, with 10 bases between. Germline loops: CDR1 SGDLS, CDR2 YYNGEE. This CDR3 is 15 amino acids long. The CDR3 coding sequence is TGTGCCAGCAGCGTAGCCCCGGTGAGCTCCTACGAGCAGTACTTC. Its protein product is CASSVAPVSSYEQYF.

This clonotype was seen a few times. The J gene is TRBJ2-3, the V gene TRBV9; TRBD1 or TRBD2 may be the D gene (5 bases each). Trimming took off 0 bases at V and 11 bases at J, with 13 bases between the two ends. This CDR3 contains 13 residues. Germline V CDR1 and CDR2: SGDLS, YYNGEE. The CDR3 coding sequence is TGTGCCAGCAGCGTAGCTGCTGGGGGTGAGCAGTATTTT. Amino acids: CASSVAAGGEQYF.

Many counts were recorded for this clonotype. V is TRBV7-3 and J is TRBJ1-5; D not certain. CDR1 and CDR2 (germline): SGHTA, FQGTGA. Trimming took 1 base from V and 3 from J, leaving 4 bases between them. This CDR3 spans 13 amino acids. CDR3 in amino acids: CASSLSTNQPQHF. In DNA form, the CDR3 reads TGTGCCAGCAGCTTAAGTACCAATCAGCCCCAGCATTTT. Variable domain in full (rest from reference TRBV7-3 and TRBJ1-5): GAGVSQTPSNKVTEKGKYVELRCDPISGHTALYWYRQSLGQGPEFLIYFQGTGAADDSGLPNDRFFAVRPEGSVSTLKIQRTERGDSAVYLCASSLSTNQPQHFGDGTRLSIL.

This clonotype was counted a few times. This chain uses TRBV28 with TRBJ1-1; D may be TRBD1 (5 bases). CDR1 is MDHEN, CDR2 SYDVKM, per germline. Trimming shortened V by 6 bases and J by 4 bases, and 18 bases separated the two germline ends. The CDR3 is made up of 15 amino acids. The CDR3 sequence is CASRHGGISTTEAFF. CDR3 bases: TGTGCCAGCAGGCACGGGGGAATATCGACCACTGAAGCTTTCTTT. Looking up the rest from reference TRBV28 and TRBJ1-1 gives the full variable domain: DVKVTQSSRYLVKRTGEKVFLECVQDMDHENMFWYRQDPGLGLRLIYFSYDVKMKEKGDIPEGYSVSREKKERFSLILESASTNQTSMYLCASRHGGISTTEAFFGQGTRLTVV.

This clonotype came up a few times. V is TRBV4-3 and J is TRBJ2-3; 7 bases align to TRBD2. Germline V gene data show CDR1 as LGHNA and CDR2 as YSLEER. This CDR3 has 14 amino acids. With V trimmed by 0 bases and J by 10 bases, 7 bases remained unmatched. DNA of the CDR3: TGCGCCAGCAGCCAAGATCCCGTGGGAGGGTCGCAGTATTTT. Amino acids: CASSQDPVGGSQYF.

This clonotype was found many times. The chain employs TRBV7-2 and TRBJ2-5; D gene uncertain. The CDR3 extends over 12 amino acids. Trimming shortened V by 5 bases and J by 7 bases, and 11 bases separated the two germline ends. Per germline, CDR1 SGHTA and CDR2 FQGNSA. The CDR3 DNA reads as TGTGCCAGCAGCCCCATGAGAGGGACCCAGTACTTC. This sequence encodes CASSPMRGTQYF.

There are many counts of this clonotype. V usage is TRBV5-1 and J usage is TRBJ1-1, with 11 bases lining up with TRBD1. CDR1 is SGHRS, CDR2 YFSETQ, per germline. With V trimmed by 4 bases and J by 0 bases, 5 bases remained unmatched. The CDR3 is made up of 16 amino acids. The CDR3 DNA reads as TGCGCCAGCAGCCCTAGGACAGGGGGCATGAACACTGAAGCTTTCTTT. Amino acids: CASSPRTGGMNTEAFF.

J is TRBJ1-1 and V is TRBV7-8; 8 positions match TRBD1. Unmatched junction bases numbered 15, after V lost 4 bases and J lost 11 bases. Germline CDR1 is SGHVS and CDR2 is FQNEAQ. This CDR3 comprises 15 residues. CDR3 sequence: CASSSQGAQGESAFF. The DNA of the CDR3 is TGTGCCAGCAGCTCCCAGGGGGCCCAGGGCGAGTCGGCTTTCTTT.